This TCR beta chain emerged from a study of cytomegalovirus exposure and HLA in healthy donors. Study observations and caveats: Associated with HLA alleles at 0.05 false discovery rate in a later analysis were approximately 17,000 TCR beta sequences. An analysis was carried out at a later point. It showed that HLA-associated TCR beta chains were more clonally expanded than equally common non-associated chains.

Between the trimmed V and J ends, which lost 6 bases and 4 bases, there was a span of 4 bases. This CDR3 has 10 residues. Germline loops: CDR1 MNHEY, CDR2 SMNVEV (reference sequence). Points on this clone: The antigen is undetermined.

Both 60 Vbeta primers and 13 Jbeta primers went into the PCR. Methods used by the authors: In a later analysis, of roughly 83 million unique beta chains, roughly 10 million appeared in at least two donors. The data were produced by immunoSEQ multiplex PCR, yet TCRdb's version contains in-frame clones alone and is incomplete. The V and J calls and clone size are taken from that table; D and trimming were inferred from the DNA. The repertoire includes around 200,000 clones, about 89% of them detected once, and roughly 1% sits in the top ten. What was sequenced was PBMCs. The chain carries TRBV27 and TRBJ2-7; no clear D. The sequence was collected from a woman aged 18-29 years in good health and CMV-seronegative. The CDR3 region is CASSPYEQYF. The CDR3 nucleotides read TGTGCCAGCAGCCCTTACGAGCAGTACTTC.